This T cell receptor beta chain stems from a study of blood T cell repertoires in COVID-19. In the study overall: The analysed material was cDNA or gDNA that came from T cells, B-cell-depleted T cells, or PBMCs.

This table comes from immunoSEQ multiplex PCR, and its TCRdb copy is limited to in-frame clones, with some not included. Of 360,000 or so clones in the sample, around nine tenths were seen once. From germline, CDR1 is MNHEY and CDR2 SVGAGI. Trimming left V 6 bases short and J 3 bases short, with 17 bases between. The CDR3 length is 15 residues. The chain combines TRBV6-5 with TRBJ1-1, with D tentatively TRBD1 (6 bases). What was sequenced was peripheral blood. This TCR was sampled from a woman aged 55-70 years with COVID-19, enrolled during active disease. The CDR3: CASRGGGGLHTEAFF. The DNA for the CDR3 is TGTGCCAGCAGGGGCGGGGGGGGGCTGCACACTGAAGCTTTCTTT.